The sample holds a few counts of the clone carrying this T cell receptor beta chain. The ends were cut back, 3 bases at V and 5 bases at J, with 14 bases in the middle. The CDR3 is 15 amino acids. Exclusion criteria comprised uncontrolled infection, other autoimmune disease, pregnancy or lactation. Diagnosing involved the use of clinical symptoms, serum thyroxine and TRAb, thyroid ultrasound and orbital computed tomography. The source of the PBMCs was 8.5 to 10 ml of fresh peripheral blood. This specimen belongs to a study of T cells in Graves' hyperthyroidism and ophthalmopathy. RNA transcripts yielded amplified TCR beta CDR3 regions. TCR CDR3 underwent first-round RT-PCR with the HTBI primer set. Using its own MiXCR run on the multiplex PCR reads, TCRdb lists one record per CDR3 protein. The profile shows 600,000 to 650,000 distinct CDR3 sequences, roughly 20% of them singletons.

The chain joins TRBV12-3 or TRBV12-4 to TRBJ2-1; possibly TRBD1 or TRBD2 for D (7 bases each). Sequencing was carried out using blood. The clonotype originates from a man aged 25 to 40 with Graves' ophthalmopathy. CDR3 DNA: TGTGCCAGCAGTTTCGGGGCAGGGGGGGACAATGAGCAGTTCTTC. Translation gives CASSFGAGGDNEQFF.